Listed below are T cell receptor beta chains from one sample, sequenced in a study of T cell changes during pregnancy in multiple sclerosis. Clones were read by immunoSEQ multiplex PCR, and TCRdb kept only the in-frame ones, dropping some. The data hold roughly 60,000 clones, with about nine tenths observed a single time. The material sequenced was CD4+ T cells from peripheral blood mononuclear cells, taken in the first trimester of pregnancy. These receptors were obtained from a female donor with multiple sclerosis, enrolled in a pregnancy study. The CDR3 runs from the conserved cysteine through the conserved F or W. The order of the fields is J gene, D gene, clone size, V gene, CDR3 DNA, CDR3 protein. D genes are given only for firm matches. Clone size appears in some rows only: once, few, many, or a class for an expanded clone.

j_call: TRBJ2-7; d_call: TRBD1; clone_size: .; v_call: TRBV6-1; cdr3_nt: TGTGCCAGCAGTGATCCCGGGACAGTGACCTACGAGCAGTACTTC; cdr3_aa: CASSDPGTVTYEQYF
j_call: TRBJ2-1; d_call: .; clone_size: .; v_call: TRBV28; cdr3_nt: TGTGCCAGCATCCGGGGAGGTAGAGGTGAGCAGTTCTTC; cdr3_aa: CASIRGGRGEQFF
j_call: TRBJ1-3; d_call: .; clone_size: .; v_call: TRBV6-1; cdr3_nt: TGTGCCAGCTCCCAGGGTGGAAACACCATATATTTT; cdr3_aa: CASSQGGNTIYF
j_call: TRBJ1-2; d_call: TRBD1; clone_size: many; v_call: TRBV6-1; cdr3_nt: TGTGCCAGCAGTGAAAACAGGGGGCTACGAGGCTACACCTTC; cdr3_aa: CASSENRGLRGYTF
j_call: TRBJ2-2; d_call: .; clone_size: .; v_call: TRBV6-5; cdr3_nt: TGTGCCAGCGCTGTAGGGGGAACCGGGGAGCTGTTTTTT; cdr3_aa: CASAVGGTGELFF
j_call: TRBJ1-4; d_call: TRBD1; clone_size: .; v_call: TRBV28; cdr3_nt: TGTGCCAGCAGTTCCTTGCAGGGACAGGGGAACGAAAAACTGTTTTTT; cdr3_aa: CASSSLQGQGNEKLFF
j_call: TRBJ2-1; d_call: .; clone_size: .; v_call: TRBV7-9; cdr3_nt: TGTGCCAGCTGGGGGGGCGGCTACAATGAGCAGTTCTTC; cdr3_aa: CASWGGGYNEQFF
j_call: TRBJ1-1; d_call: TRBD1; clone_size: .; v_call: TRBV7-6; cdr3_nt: TGTGCCAGCAGCCCAGCCCCGACAGGGGGGACTGAAGCTTTCTTT; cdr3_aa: CASSPAPTGGTEAFF
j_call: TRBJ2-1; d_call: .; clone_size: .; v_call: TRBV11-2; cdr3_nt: TGTGCCAGCAGCTCCTCGGGGCGGGGCTACAATGAGCAGTTCTTC; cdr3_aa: CASSSSGRGYNEQFF
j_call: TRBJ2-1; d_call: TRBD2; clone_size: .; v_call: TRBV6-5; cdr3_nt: TGTGCCAGCAGTTCTGCGGGGGGCGTTACCTATGAGCAGTTCTTC; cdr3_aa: CASSSAGGVTYEQFF
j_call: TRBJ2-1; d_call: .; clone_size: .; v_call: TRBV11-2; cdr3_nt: TGTGCCAGCAGCTTAGGTAAAGCGGCCCACAATGAGCAGTTCTTC; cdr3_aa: CASSLGKAAHNEQFF
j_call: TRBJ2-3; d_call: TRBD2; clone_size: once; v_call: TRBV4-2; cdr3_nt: TGTGCCAGCAGCCAAGGTGGAATGCCGGGACTAGCGGGAGGAGATACGCAGTATTTT; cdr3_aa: CASSQGGMPGLAGGDTQYF
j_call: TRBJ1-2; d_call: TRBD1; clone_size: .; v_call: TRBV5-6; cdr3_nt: TGTGCCAGCAGCGGAAGGACAGGGCAGGCCTATGGCTACACCTTC; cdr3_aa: CASSGRTGQAYGYTF